Below, 27 T cell receptor beta chains from the same sample are listed, as sequenced in a study of radiotherapy plus CTLA-4 blockade in lung cancer (dated by TCRdb to 2017 to 2018). The library was generated by the immunoSEQ multiplex PCR assay. The immuneACCESS repertoire file appears here via TCRdb, limited to in-frame rearrangements. These files lack a portion of the clones; in checked studies, under half of the deficit traces to unresolved V genes, and the cause of the others is not known. In this sample the table shows about 60,000 clones, around 83% of which occur a single time. The leading ten clones occupy roughly 3.9% of the sample. This material consisted of peripheral blood, taken from a patient treated with radiotherapy plus ipilimumab. The source is a human donor with non-small cell lung cancer who had a partial response to radiotherapy plus ipilimumab.

This sequence joins TRBV2 and TRBJ2-5, with D unresolved. The CDR3 has 14 amino acids. The germline V and J ends were trimmed by 2 bases and 5 bases, with 12 bases remaining between them. Germline V gives CDR1 SNHLY, CDR2 FYNNEI. The DNA of the CDR3 is TGTGCCAGCAGTGAAACGACTGTTAGGGAGACCCAGTACTTC. Protein sequence: CASSETTVRETQYF.

The chain carries TRBV27 and TRBJ1-6; TRBD1 matches 7 bases. Germline V gene data show CDR1 as MNHEY and CDR2 as SMNVEV (reference sequence). The CDR3 is 16 amino acids. V shed 5 bases and J 6 bases; nucleotides not matched to a gene: 10. This CDR3 is CASSLTGTATNSPLHF. CDR3 coding DNA: TGTGCCAGCAGTCTCACCGGGACAGCAACTAATTCACCCCTCCACTTT.

The chain couples TRBV27 to TRBJ2-7, with D possibly TRBD1 on 5 matching bases. CDR3 size: 16 residues. V lost 3 bases and J lost 2, with 17 bases in between. Germline CDR1 MNHEY, CDR2 SMNVEV (reference sequence). CDR3 DNA sequence: TGTGCCAGCAGTTTTATTCCGAGGCAGGGTCCCTACGAGCAGTACTTC. Translating it yields CASSFIPRQGPYEQYF.

DNA of the CDR3: TGTGCCAGCAGTTCCAGTTATGGTTTAGGGACAGGGTTTGACGGGGAGCTGTTTTTT. Translated: CASSSSYGLGTGFDGELFF. The rearrangement links TRBV28 to TRBJ2-2; 9 bases match TRBD1. CDR3 length equals 19 residues. Trimming removed 4 bases from V and 7 bases from J; junction bases left unmatched: 19. CDR1 is MDHEN and CDR2 is SYDVKM in the germline V gene.

This sequence joins TRBV19 and TRBJ2-2, with D tentatively TRBD1 (6 bases). V lost 7 bases and J lost 2, with 20 bases in between. Germline values: CDR1 LNHDA, CDR2 SQIVND (reference sequence). CDR3 length: 17 amino acids. The CDR3 loop reads CASTPWAGAVNTGELFF. The CDR3 DNA sequence: TGTGCCAGTACCCCCTGGGCAGGGGCAGTAAACACCGGGGAGCTGTTTTTT. Supplemented by reference TRBV19 and TRBJ2-2, the full variable domain reads DGGITQSPKYLFRKEGQNVTLSCEQNLNHDAMYWYRQDPGQGLRLIYYSQIVNDFQKGDIAEGYSVSREKKESFPLTVTSAQKNPTAFYLCASTPWAGAVNTGELFFGEGSRLTVL.

This chain connects TRBV21-1 to TRBJ2-1; no DNA check was done on the table's D call, TRBD2. TRBV21-1 is listed as a pseudogene. The CDR3 runs to 16 residues. The CDR3 protein is CASSKCDYGGINEQFF. For the CDR3, the DNA is TGTGCCAGCAGCAAATGCGACTATGGGGGGATCAATGAGCAGTTCTTC.

This clone was observed a few times. The chain combines TRBV6-5 with TRBJ2-7, with TRBD2 matching over 7 bases. Germline-derived CDR1 and CDR2 are MNHEY and SVGAGI. After removal of 0 bases from V and 3 bases from J, the junction contained 8 bases not matched to a gene. There are 16 residues in the CDR3. For the CDR3, the DNA is TGTGCCAGCAGTTACTCGGGCGCGGGAGACGACTACGAGCAGTACTTC. As protein: CASSYSGAGDDYEQYF.

The V gene is TRBV7-2, the J gene TRBJ2-7; TRBD1 matches 11 bases. The germline gives CDR1 SGHTA, CDR2 FQGNSA. Trimming at V came to 5 bases and at J to 4 bases, leaving 7 bases not matched to a gene. The CDR3 is made up of 15 amino acids. Written as DNA, the CDR3 is TGTGCCAGCAGCCGCCCGGGACAGGGGGTTTACGAGCAGTACTTC. Protein: CASSRPGQGVYEQYF.

The rearrangement uses TRBV7-8 and TRBJ2-7; maybe TRBD2 (8 bases). CDR1 and CDR2 from the germline V gene are SGHVS and FQNEAQ. This CDR3 is built from 16 residues. Trimming took off 5 bases at V and 4 bases at J, with 21 bases between the two ends. In nucleotides, the CDR3 is TGTGCCAGCAGCCTGAGAGGGGGCGGGGGGATTTACGAGCAGTACTTC. This gives the protein CASSLRGGGGIYEQYF.

In this sample, this clone turned up once. The genes are TRBV27 and TRBJ1-5; 7 positions agree with TRBD1. CDR1 is MNHEY and CDR2 is SMNVEV in the germline V gene (reference sequence). The CDR3 has 14 amino acids. V was pared by 5 bases and J by 2 bases, with 3 bases of the junction left unmatched. CDR3 DNA sequence: TGTGCCAGCAGTGGAGGACAGGGCAATCAGCCCCAGCATTTT. This sequence encodes CASSGGQGNQPQHF.

This chain connects TRBV10-2 to TRBJ2-3; possibly TRBD1 for D (6 bases). V gave up 6 bases and J gave up 14 bases, with 18 bases separating them. The CDR3 totals 12 residues. Germline CDR1 and CDR2: WSHSY and SAAADI. The CDR3 bases are TGCGCCAGCAGAAAAGGGGACACGGGGTGGTATTTT. Translation gives CASRKGDTGWYF.

The chain recombines TRBV4-1 with TRBJ2-4, with 10 bases aligning to TRBD1. Unmatched junction bases numbered 5, after V lost 1 base and J lost 8 bases. Looked up from germline, CDR1 is MGHRA and CDR2 is YSYEKL. This CDR3 has 15 residues. CDR3 in amino acids: CASSQGGGTGDIQYF. CDR3 sequence (DNA): TGCGCCAGCAGCCAAGGGGGGGGGACAGGGGACATTCAGTACTTC.

The rearrangement joins TRBV18 to TRBJ2-7, with a tentative D call TRBD2 (6 bases). Germline CDR1 reads KGHSH; CDR2 reads LQKENI. CDR3 size: 12 residues. V was shortened by 1 base and J by 5 bases, with 6 bases between the two germline ends. CDR3 sequence: CASSPRGDEQYF. CDR3 bases: TGTGCCAGCTCACCACGGGGGGACGAGCAGTACTTC.

The chain is built from TRBV4-2 and TRBJ2-5; TRBD2 matches at 10 bases. The CDR3 loop spans 19 amino acids. CDR1 LGHNA and CDR2 YNFKEQ come from the germline V gene. V was clipped by 1 base and J by 4 bases; unmatched bases: 15. CDR3 nucleotides: TGTGCCAGCAGCCAAGCGAGCGGGAGGGGAAGAGGGAATGGAGAGACCCAGTACTTC. Translating gives CASSQASGRGRGNGETQYF.

This clone was observed a handful of times. This chain links TRBV28 with TRBJ2-1, with a weak D call TRBD2 (7 bases). This CDR3 has 16 amino acids. V was clipped by 8 bases and J by 1 base, with 18 bases between them. The germline V gene has CDR1 MDHEN and CDR2 SYDVKM. The DNA for the CDR3 is TGTGCCAGCGGGGGGGGGCGTCGGGGTTCCTACAATGAGCAGTTCTTC. Its protein product is CASGGGRRGSYNEQFF.

CDR3 amino acids: CASSLGTGSNTGELFF. In DNA, the CDR3 is TGTGCCAGCAGCTTGGGTACAGGCTCGAACACCGGGGAGCTGTTTTTT. V gene TRBV5-8 combines with J gene TRBJ2-2, with D perhaps TRBD1 (5 bases). The length of the CDR3 is 16 residues. Germline V lookup: CDR1 SGHTS, CDR2 YDEGEE. V lost 0 bases and J 0 bases, leaving 9 bases between the germline ends.

This clone appeared once. The chain carries TRBV19 and TRBJ2-6; D remains unclear. This CDR3 spans 13 amino acids. Germline-derived CDR1 and CDR2 are LNHDA and SQIVND (reference sequence). The V gene lost 3 bases and the J gene lost 12 bases, with 12 bases spanning the gap. The CDR3: CASSMSPLSVLTF. The CDR3 DNA follows: TGTGCCAGTAGTATGTCCCCCCTGTCCGTCCTGACTTTC. Full variable domain (remainder filled in from reference TRBV19 and TRBJ2-6): DGGITQSPKYLFRKEGQNVTLSCEQNLNHDAMYWYRQDPGQGLRLIYYSQIVNDFQKGDIAEGYSVSREKKESFPLTVTSAQKNPTAFYLCASSMSPLSVLTFGAGSRLTVL.

This chain uses TRBV15 with TRBJ2-5; 8 nucleotides match TRBD1. This CDR3 region has 15 residues. The junction had 10 bases not matched to a gene; V was cut back by 5 bases and J by 5 bases. Germline V gene sequence: CDR1 LNHNV, CDR2 YYDKDF (reference sequence). CDR3 DNA: TGTGCCACCAGCGTACGGGACAGGTCTATCGAGACCCAGTACTTC. This gives the protein CATSVRDRSIETQYF. Drawing the rest from reference TRBV15 and TRBJ2-5, the complete variable domain is DAMVIQNPRYQVTQFGKPVTLSCSQTLNHNVMYWYQQKSSQAPKLLFHYYDKDFNNEADTPDNFQSRRPNTSFCFLDIRSPGLGDTAMYLCATSVRDRSIETQYFGPGTRLLVL.

V usage is TRBV7-6 and J usage is TRBJ2-1; tentatively, D is TRBD2 (6 bases). The germline CDR1 and CDR2 sequences are SGHVS and FNYEAQ. The V end lost 2 bases, the J end lost 3 bases, and 11 bases lay between the germline ends. This CDR3 is built from 15 residues. The CDR3 reads CASSLLEGLYNEQFF. Here the CDR3 DNA reads TGTGCCAGCAGCTTACTGGAGGGCCTCTACAATGAGCAGTTCTTC.

CDR3 protein: CASSRFGTGKTGELFF. DNA for the CDR3: TGTGCCAGCAGTCGCTTTGGGACAGGGAAAACCGGGGAGCTGTTTTTT. The chain employs TRBV9 and TRBJ2-2, with 9 positions matching TRBD1. The V gene's germline CDR1 is SGDLS and CDR2 YYNGEE. Trimming at V came to 5 bases and at J to 5 bases, leaving 10 bases not matched to a gene. The CDR3 extends over 16 amino acids.

The rearrangement uses TRBV30 and TRBJ2-7, with D possibly TRBD2 on 6 matching bases. Trimming shortened V by 1 base and J by 2 bases, and 15 bases separated the two germline ends. The CDR3 contains 15 residues. Germline V CDR1 and CDR2: GTSNPN, SVGIG (reference sequence). The CDR3 loop is CAWSEFGGEPYEQYF. The DNA of the CDR3 is TGTGCCTGGAGTGAGTTCGGGGGTGAACCCTACGAGCAGTACTTC.

The sample holds one count of this clone. V gene TRBV10-1 combines with J gene TRBJ1-1; the D gene is possibly TRBD1 (5 bases). V dropped 4 bases and J dropped 5 bases, with 8 bases sitting between them. The CDR3 is 12 amino acids. Germline V gene data show CDR1 as WNHNN and CDR2 as SYGVQD (reference sequence). The chain's CDR3 is CASSAGGTEAFF. The CDR3 DNA is TGCGCCAGCAGTGCGGGGGGGACTGAAGCTTTCTTT.

J is TRBJ1-2 and V is TRBV30, with TRBD1 identical over 7 bases. This CDR3 region has 13 residues. The germline CDR1 and CDR2 sequences are GTSNPN and SVGIG (reference sequence). The ends lost 4 bases at V and 4 bases at J; junction bases unmatched: 6. As DNA, the CDR3 is TGTGCCTGGACCAGGGGGGACCTCTATGGCTACACCTTC. It is translated as CAWTRGDLYGYTF.

The gene calls are TRBV21-1 and TRBJ1-1. TRBV21-1 is flagged as a pseudogene. The CDR3 has 15 residues. CDR3 amino acids: CASSQRRGVGAEAFF. CDR3 DNA: TGTGCCAGCAGCCAAAGGAGGGGCGTCGGGGCTGAAGCTTTCTTT.

CDR3 in DNA: TGTGCCAGCAGCCCGGGACACCTAAATCCCTATGGCTACACCTTC. Amino acid sequence: CASSPGHLNPYGYTF. The rearrangement links TRBV7-2 to TRBJ1-2, with a possible D match to TRBD1 (6 bases). Trimming shortened V by 5 bases and J by 4 bases, and 17 bases separated the two germline ends. The CDR3 consists of 15 residues. Germline CDR1 and CDR2: SGHTA and FQGNSA.

The chain has TRBV5-1 and TRBJ2-7, with 10 nucleotides matching TRBD2. CDR1 is SGHRS, CDR2 YFSETQ, per germline. The ends lost 9 bases at V and 6 bases at J; junction bases unmatched: 9. CDR3 length: 13 residues. The DNA of the CDR3 is TGCGCCACCAAGACAGGGACTAGCGCCGAGCAGTACTTC. Amino acids: CATKTGTSAEQYF.

The chain is built from TRBV5-6 and TRBJ1-2, with D perhaps matching TRBD1 (5 bases). With 0 bases removed from V and 7 bases from J, the gap between germline ends came to 10 bases. The CDR3 sequence is 13 residues long. CDR1 and CDR2 (germline): SGHDT, YYEEEE. The CDR3 region has the DNA TGTGCCAGCAGCTTGGGGGTCGGGGGTGGCTACACCTTC. It codes for CASSLGVGGGYTF. Full variable domain (rest looked up from reference TRBV5-6 and TRBJ1-2): DAGVTQSPTHLIKTRGQQVTLRCSPKSGHDTVSWYQQALGQGPQFIFQYYEEEERQRGNFPDRFSGHQFPNYSSELNVNALLLGDSALYLCASSLGVGGGYTFGSGTRLTVV.